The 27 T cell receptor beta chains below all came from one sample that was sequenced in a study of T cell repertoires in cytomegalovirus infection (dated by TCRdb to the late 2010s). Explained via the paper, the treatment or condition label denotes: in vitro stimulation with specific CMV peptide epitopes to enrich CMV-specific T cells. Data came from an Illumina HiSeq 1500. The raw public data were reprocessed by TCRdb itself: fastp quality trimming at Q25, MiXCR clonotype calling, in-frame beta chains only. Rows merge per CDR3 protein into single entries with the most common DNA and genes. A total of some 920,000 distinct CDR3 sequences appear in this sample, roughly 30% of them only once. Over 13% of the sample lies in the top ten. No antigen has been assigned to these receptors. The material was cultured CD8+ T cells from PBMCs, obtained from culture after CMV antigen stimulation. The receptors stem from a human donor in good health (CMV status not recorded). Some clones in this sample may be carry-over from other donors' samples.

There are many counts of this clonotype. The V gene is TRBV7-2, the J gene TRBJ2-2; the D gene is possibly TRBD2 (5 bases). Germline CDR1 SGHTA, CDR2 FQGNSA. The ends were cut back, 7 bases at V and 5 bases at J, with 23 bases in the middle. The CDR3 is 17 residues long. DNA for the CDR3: TGTGCCAGCACCCCGTGGGTGCAGATCCCGGGGACCGGGGAGCTGTTTTTT. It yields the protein CASTPWVQIPGTGELFF.

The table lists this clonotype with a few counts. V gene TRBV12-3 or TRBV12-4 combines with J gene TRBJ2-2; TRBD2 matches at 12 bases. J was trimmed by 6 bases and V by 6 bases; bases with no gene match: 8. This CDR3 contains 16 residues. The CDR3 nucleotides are TGTGCCAGCAGCTTTCGACTAGCGGGGGACCCCGGGGAGCTGTTTTTT. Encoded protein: CASSFRLAGDPGELFF.

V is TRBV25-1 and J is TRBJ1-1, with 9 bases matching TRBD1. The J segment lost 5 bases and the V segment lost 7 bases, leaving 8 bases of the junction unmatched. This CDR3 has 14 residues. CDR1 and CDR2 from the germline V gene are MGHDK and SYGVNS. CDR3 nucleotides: TGTGCCAGCATCACGACAGGGGGAAAAACTGAAGCTTTCTTT. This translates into CASITTGGKTEAFF.

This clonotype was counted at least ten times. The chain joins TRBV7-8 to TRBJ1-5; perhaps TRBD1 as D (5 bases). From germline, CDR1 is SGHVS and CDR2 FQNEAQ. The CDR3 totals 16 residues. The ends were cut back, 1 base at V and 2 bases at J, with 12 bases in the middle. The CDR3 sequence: CASSLGGFYGNQPQHF. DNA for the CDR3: TGTGCCAGCAGCTTAGGGGGGTTCTACGGCAATCAGCCCCAGCATTTT.

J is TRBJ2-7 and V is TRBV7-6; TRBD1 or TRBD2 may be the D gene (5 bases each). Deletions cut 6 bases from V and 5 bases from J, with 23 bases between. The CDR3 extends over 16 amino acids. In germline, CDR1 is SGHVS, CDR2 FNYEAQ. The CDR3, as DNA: TGTGCCAGCAGAAATTCCCTAGGGGACGCTATCCACGAGCAGTACTTC. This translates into CASRNSLGDAIHEQYF.

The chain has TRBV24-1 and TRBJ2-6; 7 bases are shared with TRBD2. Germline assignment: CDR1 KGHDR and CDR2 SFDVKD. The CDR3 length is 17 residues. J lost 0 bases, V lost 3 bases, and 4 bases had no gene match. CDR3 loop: CATSDGAGNSGANVLTF. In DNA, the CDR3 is TGTGCCACCAGTGATGGAGCGGGGAACTCTGGGGCCAACGTCCTGACTTTC.

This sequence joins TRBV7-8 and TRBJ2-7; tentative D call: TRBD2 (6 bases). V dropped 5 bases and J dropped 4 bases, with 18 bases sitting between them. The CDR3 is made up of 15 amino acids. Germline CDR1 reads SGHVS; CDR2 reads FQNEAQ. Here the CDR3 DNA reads TGTGCCAGCAGCCCCCTCCGGGACTTCCCATACGAGCAGTACTTC. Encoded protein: CASSPLRDFPYEQYF.

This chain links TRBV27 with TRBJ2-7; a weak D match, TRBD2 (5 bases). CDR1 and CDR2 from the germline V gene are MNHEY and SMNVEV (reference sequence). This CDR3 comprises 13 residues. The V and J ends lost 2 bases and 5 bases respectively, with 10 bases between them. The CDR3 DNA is TGTGCCAGCAGTTTAGTAGAGGGCCACGAGCAGTACTTC. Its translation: CASSLVEGHEQYF.

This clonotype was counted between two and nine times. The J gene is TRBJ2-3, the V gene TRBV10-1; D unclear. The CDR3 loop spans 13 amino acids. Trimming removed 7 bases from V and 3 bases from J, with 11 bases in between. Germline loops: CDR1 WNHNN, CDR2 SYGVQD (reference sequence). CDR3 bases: TGCGCCAGCACCGAGACCCGTACAGATACGCAGTATTTT. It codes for CASTETRTDTQYF.

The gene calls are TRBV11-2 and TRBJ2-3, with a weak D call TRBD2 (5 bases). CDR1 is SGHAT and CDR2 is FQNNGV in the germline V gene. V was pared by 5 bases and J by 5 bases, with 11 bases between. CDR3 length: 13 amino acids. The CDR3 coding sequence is TGTGCCAGCAGCGCCGCCACTAGAGATACGCAGTATTTT. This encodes CASSAATRDTQYF.

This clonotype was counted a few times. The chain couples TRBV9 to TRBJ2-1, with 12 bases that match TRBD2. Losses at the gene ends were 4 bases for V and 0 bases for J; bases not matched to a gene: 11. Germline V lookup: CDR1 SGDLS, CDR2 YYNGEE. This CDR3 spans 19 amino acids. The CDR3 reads CASSPRTSGVLSSYNEQFF. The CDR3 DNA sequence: TGTGCCAGCAGCCCAAGGACTAGCGGGGTCCTTAGCTCCTACAATGAGCAGTTCTTC.

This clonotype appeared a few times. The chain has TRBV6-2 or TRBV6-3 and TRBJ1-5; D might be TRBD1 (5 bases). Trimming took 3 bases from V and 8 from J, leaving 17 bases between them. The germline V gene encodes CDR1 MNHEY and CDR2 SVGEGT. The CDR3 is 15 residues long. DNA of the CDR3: TGTGCCAGCAGTTATCTGGGGCCCTCCAAGGAGCCCCAGCATTTT. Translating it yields CASSYLGPSKEPQHF.

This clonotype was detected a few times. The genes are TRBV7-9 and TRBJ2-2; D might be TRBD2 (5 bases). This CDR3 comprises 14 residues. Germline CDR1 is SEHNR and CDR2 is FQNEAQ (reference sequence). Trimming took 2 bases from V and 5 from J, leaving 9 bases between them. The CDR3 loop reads CASSLSGLTGELFF. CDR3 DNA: TGTGCCAGCAGCTTATCGGGATTGACCGGGGAGCTGTTTTTT.

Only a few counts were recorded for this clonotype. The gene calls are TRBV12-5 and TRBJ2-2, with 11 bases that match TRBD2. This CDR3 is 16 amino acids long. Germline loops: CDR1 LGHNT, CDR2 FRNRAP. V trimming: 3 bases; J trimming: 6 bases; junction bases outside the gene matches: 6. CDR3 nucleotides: TGTGCTAGTGGTTTCCAGACTAGCGGGGTTCCCGGGGAGCTGTTTTTT. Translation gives CASGFQTSGVPGELFF.

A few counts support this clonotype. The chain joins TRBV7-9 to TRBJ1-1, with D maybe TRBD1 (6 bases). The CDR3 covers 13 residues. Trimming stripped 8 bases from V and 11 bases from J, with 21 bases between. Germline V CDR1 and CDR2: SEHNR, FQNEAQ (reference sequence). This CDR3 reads CASYTGSQQGAFF. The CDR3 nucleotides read TGTGCCAGCTACACAGGCTCCCAACAGGGCGCTTTCTTT.

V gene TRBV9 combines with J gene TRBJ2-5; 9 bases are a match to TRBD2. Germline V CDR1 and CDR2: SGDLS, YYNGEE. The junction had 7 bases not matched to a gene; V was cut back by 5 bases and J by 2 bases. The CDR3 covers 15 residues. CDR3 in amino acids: CASSGVAGEQETQYF. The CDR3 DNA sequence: TGTGCCAGCAGTGGGGTAGCGGGGGAGCAAGAGACCCAGTACTTC.

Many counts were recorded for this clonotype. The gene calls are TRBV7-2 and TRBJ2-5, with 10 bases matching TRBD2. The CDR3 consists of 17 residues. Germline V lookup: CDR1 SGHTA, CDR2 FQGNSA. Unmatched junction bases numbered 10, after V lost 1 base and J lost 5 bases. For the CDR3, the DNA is TGTGCCAGCAGCTTAGAACGAGCGGGGGGGCCGCGGGAGACCCAGTACTTC. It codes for CASSLERAGGPRETQYF.

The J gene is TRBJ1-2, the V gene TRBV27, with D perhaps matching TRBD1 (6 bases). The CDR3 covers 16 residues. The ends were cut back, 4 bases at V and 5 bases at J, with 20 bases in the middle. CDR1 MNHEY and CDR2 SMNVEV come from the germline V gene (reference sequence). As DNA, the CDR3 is TGTGCCAGCAGTTGGTTTCGAGGGGACACCTCATATGGCTACACCTTC. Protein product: CASSWFRGDTSYGYTF.

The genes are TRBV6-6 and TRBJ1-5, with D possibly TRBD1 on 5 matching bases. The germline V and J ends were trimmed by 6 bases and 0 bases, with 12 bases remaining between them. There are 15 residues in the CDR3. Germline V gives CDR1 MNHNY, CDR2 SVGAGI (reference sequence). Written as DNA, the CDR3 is TGTGCCAGCAGGGGGCGCCAGTATAGCAATCAGCCCCAGCATTTT. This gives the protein CASRGRQYSNQPQHF.

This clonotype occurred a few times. The CDR3: CASSERLTGALNTEAFF. CDR3 sequence (DNA): TGTGCCAGCAGTGAACGCTTGACAGGGGCCCTGAACACTGAAGCTTTCTTT. J is TRBJ1-1 and V is TRBV28; 8 positions agree with TRBD1. V was pared by 5 bases and J by 0 bases, with 11 bases of the junction left unmatched. The CDR3 covers 17 residues. Germline V CDR1 and CDR2: MDHEN, SYDVKM.

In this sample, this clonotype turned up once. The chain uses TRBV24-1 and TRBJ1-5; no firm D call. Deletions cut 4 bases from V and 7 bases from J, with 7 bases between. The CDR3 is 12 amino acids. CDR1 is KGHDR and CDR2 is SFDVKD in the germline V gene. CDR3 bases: TGTGCCACCAGTGAGCCAGGACAGCCCCAGCATTTT. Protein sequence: CATSEPGQPQHF.

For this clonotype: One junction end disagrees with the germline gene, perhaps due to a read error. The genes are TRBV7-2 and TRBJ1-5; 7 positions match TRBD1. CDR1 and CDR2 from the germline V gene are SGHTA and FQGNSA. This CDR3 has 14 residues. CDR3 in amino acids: CAGSGGQASWPQHF. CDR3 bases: TGTGCCGGCAGCGGAGGACAGGCGTCATGGCCCCAGCATTTT.

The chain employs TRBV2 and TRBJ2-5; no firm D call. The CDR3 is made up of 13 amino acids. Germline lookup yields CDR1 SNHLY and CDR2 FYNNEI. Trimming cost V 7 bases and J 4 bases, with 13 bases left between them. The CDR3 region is CASIEIGPETQYF. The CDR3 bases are TGTGCCAGCATAGAAATAGGGCCAGAGACCCAGTACTTC.

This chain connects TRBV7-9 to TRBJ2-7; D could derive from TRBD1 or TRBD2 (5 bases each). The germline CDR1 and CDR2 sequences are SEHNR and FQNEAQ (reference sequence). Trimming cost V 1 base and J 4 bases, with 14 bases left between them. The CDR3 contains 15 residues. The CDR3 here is CASSLGQGVWYEQYF. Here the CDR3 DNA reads TGTGCCAGCAGCTTAGGCCAGGGAGTCTGGTACGAGCAGTACTTC.

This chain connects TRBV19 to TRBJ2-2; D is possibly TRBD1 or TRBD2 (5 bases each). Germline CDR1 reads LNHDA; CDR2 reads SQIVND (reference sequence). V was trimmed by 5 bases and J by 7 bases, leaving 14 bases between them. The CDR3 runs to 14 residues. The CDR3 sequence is CASSRLMGDGELFF. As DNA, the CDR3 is TGTGCCAGTAGTCGTCTTATGGGGGACGGGGAGCTGTTTTTT.

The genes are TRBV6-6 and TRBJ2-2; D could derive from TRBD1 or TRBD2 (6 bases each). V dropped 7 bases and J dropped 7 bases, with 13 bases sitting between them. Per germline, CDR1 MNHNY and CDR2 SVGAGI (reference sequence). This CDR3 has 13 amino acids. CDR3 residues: CASILGGSGELFF. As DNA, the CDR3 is TGTGCCAGCATACTGGGGGGCAGCGGGGAGCTGTTTTTT.

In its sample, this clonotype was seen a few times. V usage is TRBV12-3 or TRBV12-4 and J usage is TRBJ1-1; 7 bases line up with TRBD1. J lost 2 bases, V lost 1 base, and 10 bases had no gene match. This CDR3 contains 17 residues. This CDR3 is CASSLVSGGLVNTEAFF. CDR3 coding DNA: TGTGCCAGCAGTTTAGTGTCAGGGGGTTTGGTTAACACTGAAGCTTTCTTT.